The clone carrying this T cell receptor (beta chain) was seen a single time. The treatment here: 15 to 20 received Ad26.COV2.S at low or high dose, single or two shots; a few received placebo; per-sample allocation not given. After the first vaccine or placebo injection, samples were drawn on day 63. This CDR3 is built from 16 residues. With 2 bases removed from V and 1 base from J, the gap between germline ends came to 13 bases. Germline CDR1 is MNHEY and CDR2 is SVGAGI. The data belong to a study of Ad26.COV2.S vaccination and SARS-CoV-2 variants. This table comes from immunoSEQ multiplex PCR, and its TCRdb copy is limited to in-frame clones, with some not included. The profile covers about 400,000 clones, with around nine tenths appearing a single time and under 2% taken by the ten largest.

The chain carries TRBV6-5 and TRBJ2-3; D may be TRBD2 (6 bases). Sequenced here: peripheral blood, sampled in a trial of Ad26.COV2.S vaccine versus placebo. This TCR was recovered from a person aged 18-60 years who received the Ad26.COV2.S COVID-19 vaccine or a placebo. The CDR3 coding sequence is TGTGCCAGCAGTTACCTACGGGAGTGGGGCACAGATACGCAGTATTTT. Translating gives CASSYLREWGTDTQYF.